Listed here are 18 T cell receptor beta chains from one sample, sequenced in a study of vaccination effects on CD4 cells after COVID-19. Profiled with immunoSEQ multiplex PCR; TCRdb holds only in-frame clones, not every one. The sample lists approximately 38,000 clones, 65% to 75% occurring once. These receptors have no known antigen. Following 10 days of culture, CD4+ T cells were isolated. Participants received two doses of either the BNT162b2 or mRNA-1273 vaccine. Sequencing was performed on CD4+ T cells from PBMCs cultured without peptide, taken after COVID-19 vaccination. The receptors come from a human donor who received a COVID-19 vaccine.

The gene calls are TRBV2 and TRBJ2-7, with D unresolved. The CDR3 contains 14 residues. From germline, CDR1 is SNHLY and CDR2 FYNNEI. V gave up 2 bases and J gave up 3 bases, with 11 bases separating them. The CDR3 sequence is CASSESLAIYEQYF. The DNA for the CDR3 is TGTGCCAGCAGTGAATCATTGGCAATCTACGAGCAGTACTTC. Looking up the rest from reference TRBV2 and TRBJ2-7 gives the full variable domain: EPEVTQTPSHQVTQMGQEVILRCVPISNHLYFYWYRQILGQKVEFLVSFYNNEISEKSEIFDDQFSVERPDGSNFTLKIRSTKLEDSAMYFCASSESLAIYEQYFGPGTRLTVT.

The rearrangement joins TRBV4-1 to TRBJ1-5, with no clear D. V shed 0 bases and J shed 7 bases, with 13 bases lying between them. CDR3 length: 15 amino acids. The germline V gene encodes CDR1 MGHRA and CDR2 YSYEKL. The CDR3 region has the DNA TGCGCCAGCAGCCAAGAGCTGTATACTAGCCAGCCCCAGCATTTT. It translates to CASSQELYTSQPQHF.

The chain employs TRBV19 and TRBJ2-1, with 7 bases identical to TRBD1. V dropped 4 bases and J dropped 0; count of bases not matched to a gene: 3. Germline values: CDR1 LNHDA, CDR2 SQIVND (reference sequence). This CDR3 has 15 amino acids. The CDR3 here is CASSKQGSSYNEQFF. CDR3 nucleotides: TGTGCCAGTAGTAAACAGGGGAGCTCCTACAATGAGCAGTTCTTC.

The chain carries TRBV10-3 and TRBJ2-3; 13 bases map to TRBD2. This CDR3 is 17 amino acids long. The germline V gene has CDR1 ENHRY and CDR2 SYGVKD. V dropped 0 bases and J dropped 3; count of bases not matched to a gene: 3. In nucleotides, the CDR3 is TGTGCCATCAGTGAGTCCAGGACTAGCGGGAGTACAGATACGCAGTATTTT. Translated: CAISESRTSGSTDTQYF.

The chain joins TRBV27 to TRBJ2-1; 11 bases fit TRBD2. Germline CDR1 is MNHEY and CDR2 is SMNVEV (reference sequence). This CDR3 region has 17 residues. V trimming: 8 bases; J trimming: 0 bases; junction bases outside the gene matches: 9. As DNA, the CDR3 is TGTGCCAGCCATGGACTAGCGGGCCTGAGCTCCTACAATGAGCAGTTCTTC. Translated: CASHGLAGLSSYNEQFF.

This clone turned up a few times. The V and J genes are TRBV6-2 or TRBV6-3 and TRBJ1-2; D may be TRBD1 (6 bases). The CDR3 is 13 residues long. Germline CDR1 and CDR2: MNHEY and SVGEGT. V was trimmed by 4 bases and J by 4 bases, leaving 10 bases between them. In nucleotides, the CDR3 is TGTGCCAGCAGTTGGGACATTGCCTATGGCTACACCTTC. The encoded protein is CASSWDIAYGYTF.

CDR3 residues: CASSLESGGAGELFF. The CDR3 DNA reads as TGTGCCAGCAGCTTAGAAAGCGGGGGTGCCGGGGAGCTGTTTTTT. The chain couples TRBV11-3 to TRBJ2-2; 8 positions match TRBD2. V shed 0 bases and J 6 bases; nucleotides not matched to a gene: 3. CDR3 length equals 15 residues. The germline gives CDR1 SGHNT, CDR2 YENEEA.

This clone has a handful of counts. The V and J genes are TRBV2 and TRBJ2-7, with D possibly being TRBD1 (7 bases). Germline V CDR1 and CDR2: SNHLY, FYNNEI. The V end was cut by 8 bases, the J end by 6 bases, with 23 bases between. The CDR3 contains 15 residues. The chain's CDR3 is CASGAIRGRRGEQYF. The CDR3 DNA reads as TGTGCCAGCGGGGCAATAAGGGGGCGGAGGGGCGAGCAGTACTTC.

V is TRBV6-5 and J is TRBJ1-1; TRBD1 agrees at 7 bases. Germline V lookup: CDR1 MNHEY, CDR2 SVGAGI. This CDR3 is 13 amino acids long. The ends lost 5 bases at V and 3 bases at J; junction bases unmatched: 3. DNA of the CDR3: TGTGCCAGCAGTCAACAGGGGTACACTGAAGCTTTCTTT. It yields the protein CASSQQGYTEAFF.

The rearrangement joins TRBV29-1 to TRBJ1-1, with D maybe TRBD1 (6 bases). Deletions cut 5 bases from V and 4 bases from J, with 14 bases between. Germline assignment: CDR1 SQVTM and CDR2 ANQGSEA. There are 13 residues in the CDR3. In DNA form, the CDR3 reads TGCAGCGTTAAACGAGGGGGGTTCACTGAAGCTTTCTTT. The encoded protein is CSVKRGGFTEAFF.

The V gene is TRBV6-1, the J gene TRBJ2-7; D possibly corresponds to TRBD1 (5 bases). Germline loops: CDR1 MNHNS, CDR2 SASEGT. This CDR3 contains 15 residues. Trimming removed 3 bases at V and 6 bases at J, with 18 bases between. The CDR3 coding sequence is TGTGCCAGCAGTGATAGGGGCTTGGGGCCGGCCGAGCAGTACTTC. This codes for CASSDRGLGPAEQYF.

The CDR3 DNA reads TGTGCCAGCAGCGCCAGACAGGGACAATCGTCGAGCGAGCAGTACTTC. Amino acids: CASSARQGQSSSEQYF. The V call is TRBV4-2, the J call TRBJ2-7, with TRBD1 matching over 7 bases. Germline CDR1 LGHNA, CDR2 YNFKEQ. The CDR3 is made up of 16 amino acids. The ends lost 5 bases at V and 6 bases at J; junction bases unmatched: 16.

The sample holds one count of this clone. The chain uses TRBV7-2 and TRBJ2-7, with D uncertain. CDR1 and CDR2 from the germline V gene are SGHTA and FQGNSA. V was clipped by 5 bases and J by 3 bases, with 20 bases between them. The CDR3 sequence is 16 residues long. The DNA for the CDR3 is TGTGCCAGCAGCCCGTTGGGTGTATGGGGAAGCTACGAGCAGTACTTC. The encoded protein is CASSPLGVWGSYEQYF.

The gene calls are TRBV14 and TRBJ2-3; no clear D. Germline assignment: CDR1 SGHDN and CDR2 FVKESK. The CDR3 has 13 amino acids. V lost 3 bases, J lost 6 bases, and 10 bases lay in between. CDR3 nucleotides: TGTGCCAGCAGCCAGAGGAGATTGGATACGCAGTATTTT. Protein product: CASSQRRLDTQYF.

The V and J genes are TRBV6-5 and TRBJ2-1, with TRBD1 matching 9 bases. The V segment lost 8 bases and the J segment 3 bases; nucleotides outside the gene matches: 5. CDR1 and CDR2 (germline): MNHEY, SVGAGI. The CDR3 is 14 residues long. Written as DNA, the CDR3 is TGTGCCAGCTTGGGACAGGGTAGCTACAATGAGCAGTTCTTC. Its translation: CASLGQGSYNEQFF.

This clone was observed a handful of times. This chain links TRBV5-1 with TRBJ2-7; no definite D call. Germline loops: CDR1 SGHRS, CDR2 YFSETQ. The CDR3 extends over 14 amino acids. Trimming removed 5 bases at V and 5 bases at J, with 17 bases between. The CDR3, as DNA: TGCGCCAGCAGACTACAACCTACGAAGGACGAGCAGTACTTC. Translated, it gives CASRLQPTKDEQYF.

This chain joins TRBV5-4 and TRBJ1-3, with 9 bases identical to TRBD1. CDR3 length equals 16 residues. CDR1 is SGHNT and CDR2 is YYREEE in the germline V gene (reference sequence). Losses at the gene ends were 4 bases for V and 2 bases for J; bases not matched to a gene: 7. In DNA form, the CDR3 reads TGTGCCAGCAGCGCGTACAGGGGGCTGGCTGGAAACACCATATATTTT. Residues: CASSAYRGLAGNTIYF. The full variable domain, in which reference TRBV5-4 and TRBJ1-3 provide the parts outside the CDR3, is ETGVTQSPTHLIKTRGQQVTLRCSSQSGHNTVSWYQQALGQGPQFIFQYYREEENGRGNFPPRFSGLQFPNYSSELNVNALELDDSALYLCASSAYRGLAGNTIYFGEGSWLTVV.

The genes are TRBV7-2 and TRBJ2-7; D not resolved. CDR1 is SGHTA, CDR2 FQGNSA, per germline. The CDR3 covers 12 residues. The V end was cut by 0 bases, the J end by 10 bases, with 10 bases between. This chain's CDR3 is CASSLAYSYQYF. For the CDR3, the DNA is TGTGCCAGCAGCTTAGCGTATTCGTATCAGTACTTC. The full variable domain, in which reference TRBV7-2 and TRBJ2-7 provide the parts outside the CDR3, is GAGVSQSPSNKVTEKGKDVELRCDPISGHTALYWYRQSLGQGLEFLIYFQGNSAPDKSGLPSDRFSAERTGGSVSTLTIQRTQQEDSAVYLCASSLAYSYQYFGPGTRLTVT.